The T cell receptor beta chain under discussion was sequenced for a study of blood T cell repertoires in COVID-19 (dated by TCRdb to the early 2020s). Regarding the study in general: The collaborator samples originated in the United States, Italy and Spain and spanned the acute and convalescent phases of COVID-19. The material from the prospective study consisted of cDNA or gDNA derived from T cells, B-cell-depleted T cells, or PBMCs. Deeply sampled blood TCRbeta repertoires from subjects exposed to, actively infected with, or recovered from COVID-19 were included in the dataset. The repertoires were released in a freely available public database intended as a resource for research on the immune response to SARS-CoV-2. The samples were drawn from two sources: the first 160 participants of the ongoing ImmuneRACE study, and 1,254 subjects contributed by 6 global collaborators. Nearly every sample came with metadata listing a de-identified subject ID, COVID-19 status, age in years and sex. Where HLA class I and class II types were available, the types were taken from metadata supplied by the sample provider, not from assay-based typing.

Counted from cysteine to phenylalanine, this CDR3 has 15 amino acids. Just CDR3 DNA is preserved here, 45 bases in frame from base 1. V is pared back by 3 bases and J by 2 bases, with 14 bases lying between the germline termini. The germline V gene yields KGHSH for CDR1 and LQKENI for CDR2. Each collaborating institution followed its own protocols to collect whole blood in K2EDTA tubes. For TCRbeta analysis, collaborators shipped samples as frozen whole blood, isolated PBMCs, or DNA extracted from either of those sample types. The immunoSEQ Assay, a bias-controlled multiplex PCR, was used to amplify TCRbeta CDR3 regions from genomic DNA. As for the authors' bioinformatics: The number of nucleated cells in each sample was estimated from the amplification of reference gene primers within the assay. Sequence reads were collapsed and filtered to measure the absolute abundance of every unique TCRbeta CDR3 rearrangement. For each sample, productive Simpson clonality was calculated by taking the square root of Simpson's diversity index across productive rearrangements. This immuneACCESS table, as held by TCRdb, lists in-frame sequences with V and J called but not all clones. Of the missing ones, under half trace to an unresolved V gene in checked studies; the others have no known cause. Clonal size and the V and J genes are those of that table, whereas D and trimming came from the DNA. This sample has tens of thousands of clones in its table, and around 84% of those were observed once. The ten largest clones take up 22% of the sample.

Overall study outcomes, separate from this receptor: The amount of clinical and demographic metadata varied by source and participant and was provided uncurated.

With regard to this clone: Its antigen specificity is not known. Per-nucleotide qualities are absent, and no much larger clonotype sits a single base away.

Sequenced input: peripheral blood. The sequence was obtained from a woman of 80 years or more in a cohort sampled during active or convalescent COVID-19. The rearrangement joined TRBV18 to TRBJ2-7; the D gene is perhaps TRBD2, on 6 matching bases. The CDR3 loop reads CASSPGGRKTYEQYF. The sequence in DNA is TGTGCCAGCTCACCCGGGGGACGGAAAACCTACGAGCAGTACTTC. Full variable domain (CDR3 extended with the reference TRBV18 and TRBJ2-7 proteins): NAGVMQNPRHLVRRRGQEARLRCSPMKGHSHVYWYRQLPEEGLKFMVYLQKENIIDESGMPKERFSAEFPKEGPSILRIQQVVRGDSAAYFCASSPGGRKTYEQYFGPGTRLTVT.